This TCR beta chain was identified in a study of cytomegalovirus exposure and HLA in healthy donors. The PCR ran on 60 Vbeta and 13 Jbeta primers. Profiling relied on immunoSEQ multiplex PCR, and the TCRdb table lists in-frame clones only, not all of them. The sample comprises about 130,000 clones, approximately 8.7% of which are singletons, and 5% to 7% rests with the top ten. The specimen sequenced was PBMCs. The clonotype originates from a man between 35 and 55 years old in good health and CMV-seronegative.

The CDR3 is CASSWGLPPYEQYF. CDR3 nucleotides: TGTGCCAGCAGCTGGGGACTGCCTCCCTACGAGCAGTACTTC. V gene TRBV7-9 combines with J gene TRBJ2-5, with a possible D match to TRBD2 (6 bases). Matching the DNA end better, TRBJ2-7 makes the J call doubtful. Germline CDR1 and CDR2: SEHNR and FQNEAQ (reference sequence). This CDR3 region has 14 residues.